The 23 T cell receptor beta chains presented below share a single source sample, sequenced in a study of CDR3 diversity in severe acne (dated by TCRdb to about 2019). Libraries were built with PCR. Sequenced using an Illumina HiSeq 2000. TCRdb reran the public reads through fastp at Q25 and MiXCR, keeping productive beta chains. Each entry merges the rows of one CDR3 protein and shows their most common DNA and genes. The sample table records some 85,000 distinct CDR3 sequences; around 54% of these occur just once. The leading ten clones occupy around a tenth of the sample. The sequenced material came from blood. The receptor source for this set is a male donor with severe acne vulgaris.

The chain joins TRBV15 to TRBJ2-7, with D tentatively TRBD2 (5 bases). The germline CDR1 and CDR2 sequences are LNHNV and YYDKDF (reference sequence). The CDR3 spans 13 residues. V was cut by 4 bases and J by 1 base, with 8 bases left in between. The CDR3 nucleotides are TGTGCCACCAGCATTCGGGGTTCCTACGAGCAGTACTTC. Translation gives CATSIRGSYEQYF.

V is TRBV25-1 and J is TRBJ1-6, with 7 bases fitting TRBD1. The V and J ends lost 6 bases and 4 bases, in that order; junction bases with no gene match: 3. The germline V gene encodes CDR1 MGHDK and CDR2 SYGVNS. This CDR3 has 14 amino acids. The CDR3 is CASRGQTYNSPLHF. The DNA for the CDR3 is TGTGCCAGCAGGGGACAGACTTATAATTCACCCCTCCACTTT.

The rearrangement uses TRBV5-5 and TRBJ2-2, with D possibly called TRBD1 or TRBD2 (5 bases each). V lost 9 bases and J lost 6, with 21 bases in between. This CDR3 spans 15 amino acids. Germline CDR1 SGHKS, CDR2 YYEKEE (reference sequence). The CDR3 DNA reads TGTGCCACCAGTGATTGGGACGTTGAGGCCGGGGAGCTGTTTTTT. Protein: CATSDWDVEAGELFF.

This clonotype was seen only a few times. This chain uses TRBV5-1 with TRBJ2-1, with TRBD2 as a possible D gene (5 bases). Trimming removed 0 bases from V and 0 bases from J, with 25 bases in between. Looked up from germline, CDR1 is SGHRS and CDR2 is YFSETQ. The CDR3 length is 21 residues. DNA of the CDR3: TGCGCCAGCAGCTTGGCCCCGGCCCTACGGACTCTCAAGGGCTCCTACAATGAGCAGTTCTTC. Residues: CASSLAPALRTLKGSYNEQFF. Full variable domain (rest looked up from reference TRBV5-1 and TRBJ2-1): KAGVTQTPRYLIKTRGQQVTLSCSPISGHRSVSWYQQTPGQGLQFLFEYFSETQRNKGNFPGRFSGRQFSNSRSEMNVSTLELGDSALYLCASSLAPALRTLKGSYNEQFFGPGTRLTVL.

The CDR3 loop reads CASSSGREQYEQYF. For the CDR3, the DNA is TGTGCCAGCAGCTCTGGACGCGAGCAATACGAGCAGTACTTC. This sequence joins TRBV11-2 and TRBJ2-7; D gene uncertain. Trimming pared 4 bases from V and 4 bases from J, leaving 14 bases between. CDR1 and CDR2 (germline): SGHAT, FQNNGV. This CDR3 is 14 amino acids long. The complete variable domain, with remaining parts taken from reference TRBV11-2 and TRBJ2-7, reads EAGVAQSPRYKIIEKRQSVAFWCNPISGHATLYWYQQILGQGPKLLIQFQNNGVVDDSQLPKDRFSAERLKGVDSTLKIQPAKLEDSAVYLCASSSGREQYEQYFGPGTRLTVT.

This clonotype is a singleton in its sample. A much more abundant neighbour one base away suggests this may be a read error. The J gene is TRBJ1-6, the V gene TRBV7-2, with D possibly being TRBD1 (6 bases). V was pared by 5 bases and J by 10 bases, with 21 bases between. Germline lookup yields CDR1 SGHTA and CDR2 FQGNSA. This CDR3 has 16 residues. The CDR3 spells CASSRKNGAGGSPLHF. In DNA, the CDR3 is TGTGCCAGCAGCAGAAAAAACGGGGCCGGGGGCTCACCCCTCCACTTT.

About this clonotype: It is unclear where the CDR3 begins or ends on the DNA, so no DNA is shown, and the CDR3 is as TCRdb lists it. The chain uses TRBV20-1 and TRBJ1-5. CDR1 is DFQATT and CDR2 is SNEGSKA in the germline V gene (reference sequence). The CDR3 is 21 residues long, ends included. The CDR3 protein is CSAREVAGVLRAVLRAGHQHF.

Comments on this clonotype: A read error may explain this, as a much larger clone is one base away. The V call is TRBV20-1, the J call TRBJ1-2; TRBD1 is a possible D gene (5 bases). CDR1 and CDR2 (germline): DFQATT, SNEGSKA (reference sequence). Trimming took off 0 bases at V and 4 bases at J, with 18 bases between the two ends. The CDR3 covers 16 residues. The DNA of the CDR3 is TGCAGTGCTAGAGATTTAGGGGCTCCCGGGAGCTATGGCTACACCTTC. Its translation: CSARDLGAPGSYGYTF.

This clonotype was recorded at least ten times. This chain links TRBV29-1 with TRBJ2-1, with 7 nucleotides matching TRBD1. In germline, CDR1 is SQVTM, CDR2 ANQGSEA. The CDR3 sequence is 14 residues long. J was trimmed by 8 bases and V by 4 bases; bases with no gene match: 11. CDR3 sequence: CSVVLTGSVHEQFF. The CDR3 DNA reads as TGCAGCGTTGTGCTGACAGGGAGTGTCCATGAGCAGTTCTTC.

There are a few counts of this clonotype. A clone one base away is much larger, so this may be a read error. The chain has TRBV2 and TRBJ1-2, with D possibly matching TRBD1 (5 bases). Germline values: CDR1 SNHLY, CDR2 FYNNEI. The CDR3 is made up of 13 amino acids. CDR3 residues: CASGDSGVYGYTF. DNA for the CDR3: TGTGCCAGCGGTGATTCGGGGGTCTATGGCTACACCTTC. The whole variable domain, remainder taken from reference TRBV2 and TRBJ1-2, is EPEVTQTPSHQVTQMGQEVILRCVPISNHLYFYWYRQILGQKVEFLVSFYNNEISEKSEIFDDQFSVERPDGSNFTLKIRSTKLEDSAMYFCASGDSGVYGYTFGSGTRLTVV.

This chain joins TRBV6-5 and TRBJ2-7, with 7 positions matching TRBD1. The CDR3 runs 13 residues. With V trimmed by 7 bases and J by 5 bases, 8 bases remained unmatched. Germline values: CDR1 MNHEY, CDR2 SVGAGI. The CDR3 region has the DNA TGTGCCAGCAAGGGGGCAGGGCCTCACGAGCAGTACTTC. The encoded protein is CASKGAGPHEQYF.

In this sample, this clonotype turned up a few times. The rearrangement links TRBV25-1 to TRBJ1-1, with D unresolved. V dropped 3 bases and J dropped 1 base, with 6 bases sitting between them. Germline assignment: CDR1 MGHDK and CDR2 SYGVNS. This CDR3 is 13 amino acids long. This CDR3 reads CASSEPRNTEAFF. The CDR3 DNA reads TGTGCCAGCAGTGAGCCAAGGAACACTGAAGCTTTCTTT.

The chain couples TRBV6-5 to TRBJ1-5; D is ambiguous. V was clipped by 7 bases and J by 1 base, with 5 bases between them. The CDR3 runs 12 residues. Germline V lookup: CDR1 MNHEY, CDR2 SVGAGI. DNA of the CDR3: TGTGCCAGCAAGTTGAGCAATCAGCCCCAGCATTTT. As protein: CASKLSNQPQHF.

This clonotype came up a few times. This rearrangement joins TRBV6-2 or TRBV6-3 to TRBJ1-2; D gene uncertain. V was pared by 4 bases and J by 7 bases, with 10 bases between. The V gene's germline CDR1 is MNHEY and CDR2 SVGEGT. This CDR3 spans 12 amino acids. This CDR3 reads CASSSTVLGYTF. The CDR3 DNA sequence: TGTGCCAGCAGTTCGACCGTCCTTGGCTACACCTTC.

The chain combines TRBV10-3 with TRBJ1-1; D gene uncertain. The germline V gene has CDR1 ENHRY and CDR2 SYGVKD. Trimming cost V 2 bases and J 4 bases, with 8 bases left between them. This CDR3 spans 13 amino acids. For the CDR3, the DNA is TGTGCCATCAGTGAGGCGGGGTTCACTGAAGCTTTCTTT. It codes for CAISEAGFTEAFF.

This clonotype appeared a few times. The chain joins TRBV19 to TRBJ2-7; 7 bases are a match to TRBD2. The trim removed 7 bases at V and 3 bases at J, leaving 15 bases unmatched. The CDR3 has 16 residues. Germline V gene data show CDR1 as LNHDA and CDR2 as SQIVND (reference sequence). The CDR3 region has the DNA TGTGCCAGTAAGCAAAAGGGAGGGGCTAGCGTCTACGAGCAGTACTTC. Its protein product is CASKQKGGASVYEQYF.

V and J are TRBV5-4 and TRBJ1-1, with D possibly matching TRBD1 (5 bases). From germline, CDR1 is SGHNT and CDR2 YYREEE (reference sequence). This CDR3 comprises 15 residues. Between the trimmed V and J ends, which lost 4 bases and 1 base, there was a span of 14 bases. In DNA, the CDR3 is TGTGCCAGCAGCGAAGAGACAGCCTGGAACACTGAAGCTTTCTTT. This sequence encodes CASSEETAWNTEAFF.

This sequence joins TRBV2 and TRBJ1-4; D remains ambiguous. Deletions cut 1 base from V and 5 bases from J, with 11 bases between. Looked up from germline, CDR1 is SNHLY and CDR2 is FYNNEI. This CDR3 has 15 amino acids. This chain's CDR3 is CASSEGETLNEKLFF. For the CDR3, the DNA is TGTGCCAGCAGTGAAGGGGAAACCTTGAATGAAAAACTGTTTTTT.

With respect to this clonotype: This CDR3 fails to terminate in the conserved phenylalanine or tryptophan, so it likely reflects a read error. This rearrangement joins TRBV7-9 to TRBJ1-3; 9 bases agree with TRBD1. CDR3 length equals 18 residues. Germline V gene data show CDR1 as SEHNR and CDR2 as FQNEAQ (reference sequence). V lost 1 base, J lost 2 bases, and 9 bases stayed unmatched. The CDR3 DNA sequence: TGTGCCAGCAGCTTAGGGACAGGGGTTACCTACCCTGGAAACACCATATATGTT. Translation gives CASSLGTGVTYPGNTIYV.

V usage is TRBV20-1 and J usage is TRBJ2-7, with 9 positions matching TRBD2. CDR3 length equals 14 residues. Per the germline V gene, CDR1 is DFQATT and CDR2 is SNEGSKA (reference sequence). V was clipped by 6 bases and J by 2 bases; unmatched bases: 8. The DNA of the CDR3 is TGCAGTGCCTCTGGGAGCGGGGGGACCTACGAGCAGTACTTC. Translation gives CSASGSGGTYEQYF.

The gene calls are TRBV12-3 or TRBV12-4 and TRBJ1-1; 7 bases fit TRBD1. V was pared by 6 bases and J by 0 bases, with 7 bases of the junction left unmatched. CDR3 length: 15 residues. In DNA, the CDR3 is TGTGCCAGCAGAGTCGACAGGGTCGTGAACACTGAAGCTTTCTTT. Its translation is CASRVDRVVNTEAFF.

This clonotype was picked up many times. The chain uses TRBV5-1 and TRBJ2-2, with 10 bases matching TRBD2. The CDR3 totals 15 residues. The germline V gene encodes CDR1 SGHRS and CDR2 YFSETQ. J gave up 4 bases and V 7 bases, and 7 bases lay outside the gene matches. The CDR3 bases are TGCGCCAGCCGCCAAGCGGGAGGGTCCACCGGGGAGCTGTTTTTT. This sequence encodes CASRQAGGSTGELFF.

This chain links TRBV7-6 with TRBJ2-5; D is undetermined. V lost 1 base and J 2 bases, leaving 8 bases between the germline ends. The length of the CDR3 is 14 residues. The V gene's germline CDR1 is SGHVS and CDR2 FNYEAQ. In DNA form, the CDR3 reads TGTGCCAGCAGCTTAGGTAGAACGCAAGAGACCCAGTACTTC. Protein product: CASSLGRTQETQYF.